The subject of this entry is one T cell receptor (beta chain). Its antigen is unknown. Healthy donors had no documented immune events, such as infections, while sampled. This sample is drawn from a study of identifying expanded T cells in peripheral blood. The CDR3 covers 14 residues. Germline values: CDR1 SQVTM, CDR2 ANQGSEA. Trimming removed 0 bases from V and 1 base from J, with 10 bases in between. Findings and limits, study-wide: Differentially abundant clones: 1 to 1.5 between replicates, about 16 at around 2 weeks, 19 to 20 at four. Variance in clone template counts between roughly two-week samples significantly increased with total template count across all healthy donors.

Data came from immunoSEQ multiplex PCR; TCRdb stores just in-frame clones and leaves some out. Seen here are some 100,000 clones, around 88% observed once, and the top ten hold 17%. The chain is built from TRBV29-1 and TRBJ2-7, with D hard to call. The sequenced material came from blood. The clonotype was recovered from a person aged 18 to 70 in good health. The CDR3 region has the DNA TGCAGCGTTGAAGACACCAGACTTTCCTACGAGCAGTACTTC. It specifies CSVEDTRLSYEQYF.